One TCR beta chain is described in this entry. The data derive from a study of blood T cell repertoires in COVID-19. Study in general: Donors in the United States, Italy and Spain gave samples during acute or convalescent COVID-19. The cDNA or gDNA used as material had been derived from T cells, B-cell-depleted T cells, or PBMCs.

As processed by the authors: Researchers report that nucleated cell counts were estimated from reference gene primer amplification. The data were produced by immunoSEQ multiplex PCR, yet TCRdb's version contains in-frame clones alone and is incomplete. The V and J calls and the clone size are those of that table, but D and trimming were determined from the DNA. The repertoire holds 380,000 or so clones, with 80% to 90% as singletons. This CDR3 is built from 15 residues. Germline V gene data show CDR1 as SGDLS and CDR2 as YYNGEE. V was pared by 3 bases and J by 4 bases, with 16 bases between. This receptor was taken from a man in his forties with acute or convalescent COVID-19. This sequence joins TRBV9 and TRBJ1-2; D is perhaps TRBD1 (6 bases). Input material: peripheral blood. The CDR3 here is CASSAARGGAYGYTF. The CDR3 DNA reads TGTGCCAGCAGCGCCGCCAGGGGCGGCGCCTATGGCTACACCTTC. Using reference TRBV9 and TRBJ1-2 for the parts outside the CDR3, the full variable domain is DSGVTQTPKHLITATGQRVTLRCSPRSGDLSVYWYQQSLDQGLQFLIQYYNGEERAKGNILERFSAQQFPDLHSELNLSSLELGDSALYFCASSAARGGAYGYTFGSGTRLTVV.